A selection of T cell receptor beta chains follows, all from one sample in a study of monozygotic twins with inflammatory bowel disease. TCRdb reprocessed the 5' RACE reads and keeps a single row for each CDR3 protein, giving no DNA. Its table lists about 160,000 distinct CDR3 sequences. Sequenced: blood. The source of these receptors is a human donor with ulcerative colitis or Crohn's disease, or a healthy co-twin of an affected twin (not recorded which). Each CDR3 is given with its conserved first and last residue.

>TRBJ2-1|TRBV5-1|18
CASSPLRGGTSRGNEQFF
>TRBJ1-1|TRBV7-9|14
CASSRTGEDTEAFF
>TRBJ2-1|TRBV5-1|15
CASSASAGGGEEQFF
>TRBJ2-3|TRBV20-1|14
CSASDRRGTDTQYF
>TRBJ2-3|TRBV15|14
CATSRNREADTQYF
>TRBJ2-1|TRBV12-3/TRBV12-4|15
CATFRSLAVNNDQFF
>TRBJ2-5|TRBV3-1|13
CASSQDHRETQYF
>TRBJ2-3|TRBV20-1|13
CSAYQDRTDTQYF
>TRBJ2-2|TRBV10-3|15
CAITGLAENTGELFF
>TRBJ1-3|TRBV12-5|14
CASGLRASGNTIYF
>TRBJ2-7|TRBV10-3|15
CAISDNQRGGYEQYF
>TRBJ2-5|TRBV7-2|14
CASSRPWVQETQYF
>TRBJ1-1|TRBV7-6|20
CASSLRSKGAEVRAGTEAFF
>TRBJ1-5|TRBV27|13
CASGEALNQPQHF
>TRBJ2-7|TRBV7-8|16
CASSLVEDRGFYEQYF
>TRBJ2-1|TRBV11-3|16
CASSLGLTGENNEQFF
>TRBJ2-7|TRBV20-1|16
CSALPRGAASSYEQYF
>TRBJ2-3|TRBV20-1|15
CSASSPAGRTDTQYF
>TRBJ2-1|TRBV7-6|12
CASSLASGTQFF
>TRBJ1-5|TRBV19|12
CASSTNIRPQHF
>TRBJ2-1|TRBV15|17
CATSRGLAAGGYNEQFF
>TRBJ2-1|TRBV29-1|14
CSVRSAVPYNEQFF
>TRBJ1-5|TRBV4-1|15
CASSHLDRDYQPQHF
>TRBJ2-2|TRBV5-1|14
CASSSGGGTGELFF
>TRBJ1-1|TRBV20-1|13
CSARVDPNTEAFF
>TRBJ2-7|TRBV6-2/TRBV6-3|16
CASSYPGPTVSYEQYF
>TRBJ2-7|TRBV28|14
CASSLFPNSYEQYF
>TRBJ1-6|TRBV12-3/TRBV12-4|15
CASNQRGTDNSPLHF
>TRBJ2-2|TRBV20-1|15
CSASSYSGLAGELFF
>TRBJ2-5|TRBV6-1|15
CASSQTGPAGKTQYF
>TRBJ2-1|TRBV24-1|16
CATSGQGPSSYNEQFF
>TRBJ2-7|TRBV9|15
CASSPFGTHSYEQYF
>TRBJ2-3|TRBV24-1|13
CATRDGITDTQYF
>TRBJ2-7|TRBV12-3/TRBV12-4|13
CASSAVWFHEQYF
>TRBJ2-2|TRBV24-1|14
CATSDRGGKSELFF
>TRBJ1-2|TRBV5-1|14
CASRSSLSGYGYTF
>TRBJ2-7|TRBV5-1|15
CASSLSSTRTYEQYF
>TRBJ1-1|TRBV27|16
CASSPQGLSRGTEAFF
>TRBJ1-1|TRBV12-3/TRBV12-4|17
CASSSQDSGVRNTEAFF
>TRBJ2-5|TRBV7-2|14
CASSLVGSEETQYF
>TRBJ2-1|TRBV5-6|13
CASKGIGLNEQFF
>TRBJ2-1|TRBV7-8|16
CASSLASGTSKNEQFF
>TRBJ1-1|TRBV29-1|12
CSVEDLRAEAFF
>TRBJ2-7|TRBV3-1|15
CASSPRPDQSYEQYF
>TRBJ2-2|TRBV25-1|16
CASSDPTGANTGELFF
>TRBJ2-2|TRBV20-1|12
CSARETDGELFF
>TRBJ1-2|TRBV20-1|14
CSAMEGGAEGGYTF
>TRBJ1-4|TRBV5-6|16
CASSSPTSRTNEKLFF
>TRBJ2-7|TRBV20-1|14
CSAKRQQPTYEQYF
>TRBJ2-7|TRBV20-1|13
CSAITGFSYEQYF
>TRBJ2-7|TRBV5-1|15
CASSSPGLARNEQYF
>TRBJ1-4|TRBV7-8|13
CASSLLGTEKLFF
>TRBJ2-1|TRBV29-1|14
CSVEDLPPPNQQFF
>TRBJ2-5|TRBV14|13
CASSQERGGAQYF
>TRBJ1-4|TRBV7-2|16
CASSIGQGPSSEKLFF